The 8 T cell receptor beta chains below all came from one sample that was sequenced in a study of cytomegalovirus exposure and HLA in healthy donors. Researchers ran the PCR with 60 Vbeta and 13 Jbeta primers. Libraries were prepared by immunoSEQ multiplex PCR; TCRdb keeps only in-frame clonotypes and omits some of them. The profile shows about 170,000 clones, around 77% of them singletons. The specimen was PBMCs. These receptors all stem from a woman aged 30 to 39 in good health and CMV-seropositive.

CDR3: CASSPRDRGYEKLFF. In DNA, the CDR3 is TGTGCCAGCAGTCCCAGGGACAGGGGTTATGAAAAACTGTTTTTT. This chain joins TRBV28 and TRBJ1-4; TRBD1 agrees at 10 bases. This CDR3 has 15 residues. V shed 5 bases and J 6 bases; nucleotides not matched to a gene: 6. Germline V gives CDR1 MDHEN, CDR2 SYDVKM.

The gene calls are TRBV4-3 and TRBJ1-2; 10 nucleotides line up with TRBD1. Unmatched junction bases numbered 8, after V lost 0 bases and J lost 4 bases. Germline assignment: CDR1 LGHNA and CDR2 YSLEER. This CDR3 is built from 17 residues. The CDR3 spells CASSQELMTGGFYGYTF. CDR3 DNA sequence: TGCGCCAGCAGCCAAGAACTGATGACAGGGGGCTTCTATGGCTACACCTTC.

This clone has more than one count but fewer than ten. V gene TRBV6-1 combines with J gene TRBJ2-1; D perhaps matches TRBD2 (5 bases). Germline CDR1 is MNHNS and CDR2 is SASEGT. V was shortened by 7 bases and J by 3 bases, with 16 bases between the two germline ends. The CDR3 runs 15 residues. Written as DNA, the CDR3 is TGTGCCAGCATCACCTCAGACGGGAACTACAATGAGCAGTTCTTC. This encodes CASITSDGNYNEQFF.

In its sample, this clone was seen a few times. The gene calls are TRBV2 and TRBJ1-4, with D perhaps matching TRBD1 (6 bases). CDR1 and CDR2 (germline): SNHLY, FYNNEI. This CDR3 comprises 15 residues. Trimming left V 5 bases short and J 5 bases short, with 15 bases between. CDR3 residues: CASSSWGQKNEKLFF. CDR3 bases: TGTGCCAGCAGTTCCTGGGGGCAGAAAAATGAAAAACTGTTTTTT.

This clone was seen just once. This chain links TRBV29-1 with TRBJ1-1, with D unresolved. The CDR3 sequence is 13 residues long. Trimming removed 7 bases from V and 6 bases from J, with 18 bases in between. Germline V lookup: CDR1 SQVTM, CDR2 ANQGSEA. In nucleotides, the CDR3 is TGCAGCGGTTCCGAGACGGAGGTCGCTGAAGCTTTCTTT. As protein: CSGSETEVAEAFF.

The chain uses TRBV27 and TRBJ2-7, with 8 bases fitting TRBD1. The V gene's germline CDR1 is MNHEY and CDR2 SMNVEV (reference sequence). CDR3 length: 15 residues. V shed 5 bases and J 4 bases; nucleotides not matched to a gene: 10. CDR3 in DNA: TGTGCCAGCAGTAAGCCACAGGGGGGCCTATACGAGCAGTACTTC. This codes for CASSKPQGGLYEQYF.

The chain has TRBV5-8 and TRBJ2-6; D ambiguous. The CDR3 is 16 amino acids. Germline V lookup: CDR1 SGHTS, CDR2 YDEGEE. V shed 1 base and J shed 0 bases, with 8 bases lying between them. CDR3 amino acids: CASSLNPGSGANVLTF. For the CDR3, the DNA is TGTGCCAGCAGCTTGAATCCAGGCTCTGGGGCCAACGTCCTGACTTTC.

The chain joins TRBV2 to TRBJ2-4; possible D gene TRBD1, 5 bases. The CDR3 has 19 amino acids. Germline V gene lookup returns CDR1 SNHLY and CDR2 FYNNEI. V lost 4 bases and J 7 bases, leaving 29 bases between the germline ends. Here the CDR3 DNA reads TGTGCCAGCAGTGGGGCAACGGCGACAGCCGGGCCTAGAGGTAACATTCAGTACTTC. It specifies CASSGATATAGPRGNIQYF.